One T cell receptor (beta chain) is described in this entry. It has no known antigen specificity. Base qualities are not recorded, but no much larger clone differs from it by a single base. TCRbeta CDR3 regions were amplified from genomic DNA by means of the immunoSEQ Assay, a bias-controlled multiplex PCR. In the paper's pipeline: Nucleated cell counts per sample were estimated from amplification of reference gene primers within the assay. To quantify the absolute abundance of each unique TCRbeta CDR3 rearrangement, sequence reads were collapsed and filtered. For each sample, productive Simpson clonality was calculated as the square root of Simpson's diversity index over productive rearrangements. TCRdb re-hosts the immuneACCESS table, in-frame sequences only. Its copies lack some clones; in the studies checked, an unresolved V gene accounts for under half of them, and the cause for the rest is not known. For V, J and clone size, that table is used; D and trimming come from the DNA. Recorded for this sample are tens of thousands of clones; approximately 90% of them occurred a single time. Clones ranked in the top ten supply roughly 13% of the sample.

Whole blood was collected in K2EDTA tubes by collaborating institutions according to the institutions' own protocols. Collaborator samples were shipped for TCRbeta analysis as frozen whole blood, isolated PBMCs, or DNA extracted from either sample type. V is cut back by 5 bases and J by 7 bases, with 7 bases in the junction unmatched. Counted from cysteine to phenylalanine, this CDR3 has 13 amino acids. Kept here is only the CDR3 DNA, which spans 39 bases and is read in frame from base 1. Via the germline V gene, CDR1 is MDHEN and CDR2 SYDVKM. The record originates from a study of blood T cell repertoires in COVID-19 (TCRdb year 2020). In terms of the full investigation: Collaborator samples came from the United States, Italy and Spain and covered acute and convalescent phases of COVID-19. The material from the prospective study consisted of cDNA or gDNA derived from T cells, B-cell-depleted T cells, or PBMCs. Deeply sampled blood TCRbeta repertoires from subjects exposed to, actively infected with, or recovered from COVID-19 were included in the dataset. The repertoires were released in a freely available public database intended as a resource for research on the immune response to SARS-CoV-2. The samples were drawn from two sources: the first 160 participants of the ongoing ImmuneRACE study, and about 1,300 subjects contributed by 6 global collaborators. Sample metadata almost always included a de-identified subject ID, COVID-19 status, age in years and sex. Where HLA class I and class II types were available, the types were taken from metadata supplied by the sample provider, not from assay-based typing.

Findings and caveats that apply to the study as a whole: The amount of clinical and demographic metadata varied by source and participant and was provided uncurated.

Recombination connected TRBV28 to TRBJ2-7, with TRBD2 identical over 8 junction bases. This sequence was found in a man in his 70s with active or convalescent COVID-19. The sequencing input was peripheral blood. In nucleotide form, the sequence is TGTGCCAGCAGTGATAGCGGGATTGGTGAGCAGTACTTC. Translated, this is CASSDSGIGEQYF. When the CDR3 is completed using the reference TRBV28 and TRBJ2-7 genes on either side, the full variable domain is DVKVTQSSRYLVKRTGEKVFLECVQDMDHENMFWYRQDPGLGLRLIYFSYDVKMKEKGDIPEGYSVSREKKERFSLILESASTNQTSMYLCASSDSGIGEQYFGPGTRLTVT.